The 2 T cell receptor beta chains listed next were all sequenced from one sample in a study of T cells in Graves' hyperthyroidism and ophthalmopathy. RNA transcripts gave rise to amplified TCR beta CDR3 regions. The HTBI primer set served for first-round RT-PCR of the TCR CDR3. TCRdb processed the multiplex PCR reads anew with MiXCR; each CDR3 protein has one entry. The sample holds fewer than 650,000 distinct CDR3 sequences, about 15% seen once. Sequenced input: blood. These receptors were taken from a woman aged 25 to 39 with Graves' hyperthyroidism that later progressed to Graves' ophthalmopathy.

This clonotype has just a few counts. The chain employs TRBV20-1 and TRBJ2-7; D tentatively reads TRBD1 or TRBD2 (5 bases each). The ends were cut back, 5 bases at V and 7 bases at J, with 30 bases in the middle. Germline lookup yields CDR1 DFQATT and CDR2 SNEGSKA (reference sequence). The CDR3 is 17 residues long. The CDR3 protein is CSALQAGLRDLVMEQYF. In DNA form, the CDR3 reads TGCAGTGCTTTACAAGCAGGTCTCCGGGACCTCGTGATGGAGCAGTACTTC.

This clonotype has only a few counts. V gene TRBV18 combines with J gene TRBJ2-5; D is unresolved. This CDR3 is built from 14 residues. Trimming took 3 bases from V and 5 from J, leaving 13 bases between them. Germline V gives CDR1 KGHSH, CDR2 LQKENI. CDR3 region: CASSPKSYGETQYF. The CDR3 DNA reads as TGTGCCAGCTCACCCAAGAGCTACGGGGAGACCCAGTACTTC.